The 13 T cell receptor beta chains presented below share a single source sample, sequenced in a study of blood T cell repertoires in COVID-19. TCRdb's copy holds only in-frame clones and misses some; the assay was immunoSEQ multiplex PCR. The sample lists under 50,000 clones, about 82% occurring once. Source material: peripheral blood. The source is a human donor in a cohort sampled during active COVID-19.

The chain uses TRBV25-1 and TRBJ1-1, with D possibly matching TRBD1 (5 bases). The CDR3 spans 13 residues. The ends were cut back, 3 bases at V and 8 bases at J, with 13 bases in the middle. The germline CDR1 and CDR2 sequences are MGHDK and SYGVNS. The CDR3 loop reads CASSDRVGLEAFF. CDR3 bases: TGTGCCAGCAGTGACCGGGTGGGGCTCGAAGCTTTCTTT.

The J gene is TRBJ1-2, the V gene TRBV30, with D uncertain. This CDR3 comprises 11 residues. Germline-derived CDR1 and CDR2 are GTSNPN and SVGIG (reference sequence). Trimming removed 4 bases at V and 4 bases at J, with 7 bases between. In nucleotides, the CDR3 is TGTGCCTGGACTCAAGCCTATGGCTACACCTTC. Protein product: CAWTQAYGYTF.

Written as DNA, the CDR3 is TGTGCCAGCATTCGGACTAGCGGCCGTCCGGGGACCCAGTACTTC. Translated: CASIRTSGRPGTQYF. V usage is TRBV28 and J usage is TRBJ2-5; 10 nucleotides match TRBD2. The CDR3 contains 15 residues. From germline, CDR1 is MDHEN and CDR2 SYDVKM. The ends lost 7 bases at V and 7 bases at J; junction bases unmatched: 12.

This clone has only one observation. The rearrangement joins TRBV10-3 to TRBJ2-7; D is perhaps TRBD2 (6 bases). This CDR3 spans 13 amino acids. Germline V gene data show CDR1 as ENHRY and CDR2 as SYGVKD. Trimming shortened V by 0 bases and J by 12 bases, and 15 bases separated the two germline ends. CDR3 nucleotides: TGTGCCATCAGTGAGTCTAGGAGGGCCCCATTGTACTTC. It translates to CAISESRRAPLYF.

The chain couples TRBV4-3 to TRBJ2-2, with a possible D match to TRBD2 (7 bases). This CDR3 comprises 20 residues. V was trimmed by 1 base and J by 0 bases, leaving 21 bases between them. The germline V gene encodes CDR1 LGHNA and CDR2 YSLEER. DNA for the CDR3: TGCGCCAGCAGCCAAGTCCTCGGGGGCGTTCGGGGGGCGAACACCGGGGAGCTGTTTTTT. It translates to CASSQVLGGVRGANTGELFF.

To note about this clone: The junction and the germline gene differ at one end; a read error may be behind it. The chain couples TRBV19 to TRBJ1-1, with D tentatively TRBD1 (6 bases). CDR1 and CDR2 (germline): LNHDA, SQIVND (reference sequence). The CDR3 spans 14 residues. The CDR3 spells CASVKQGAVGLLLF. The DNA for the CDR3 is TGTGCCAGTGTTAAACAGGGAGCTGTCGGTTTGCTTTTATTT.

The chain combines TRBV5-4 with TRBJ1-2; 10 bases align to TRBD1. This CDR3 contains 16 residues. Germline CDR1 and CDR2: SGHNT and YYREEE (reference sequence). V trimming: 6 bases; J trimming: 5 bases; junction bases outside the gene matches: 13. Here the CDR3 DNA reads TGTGCCAGCACTAATCGACAGGGGGCGCGGGTTTATGGCTACACCTTC. Amino acid sequence: CASTNRQGARVYGYTF.

This clone was found once. The chain links TRBV11-3 to TRBJ2-2; 7 bases map to TRBD1. V gave up 5 bases and J gave up 2 bases; unmatched junction bases: 8. This CDR3 is built from 16 residues. Germline V CDR1 and CDR2: SGHNT, YENEEA. Written as DNA, the CDR3 is TGTGCCAGCAGCACCCGACAGGGACCTAACACCGGGGAGCTGTTTTTT. As protein: CASSTRQGPNTGELFF.

V gene TRBV5-8 combines with J gene TRBJ1-5; D gene unclear. The germline V gene has CDR1 SGHTS and CDR2 YDEGEE. The ends were cut back, 5 bases at V and 3 bases at J, with 12 bases in the middle. The CDR3 sequence is 14 residues long. This CDR3 is CASSDGLLNQPQHF. For the CDR3, the DNA is TGTGCCAGCAGTGACGGACTGCTCAATCAGCCCCAGCATTTT.

The chain has TRBV6-2 or TRBV6-3 and TRBJ1-1; 7 bases are a match to TRBD1. This CDR3 comprises 15 residues. V trimming: 2 bases; J trimming: 2 bases; junction bases outside the gene matches: 5. Germline lookup yields CDR1 MNHEY and CDR2 SVGEGT. The CDR3 nucleotides are TGTGCCAGCAGTTACGGCCGACAGGGAAACACTGAAGCTTTCTTT. It specifies CASSYGRQGNTEAFF.

This clone was seen only a few times. The gene calls are TRBV11-2 and TRBJ1-4; D uncertain. The CDR3 is made up of 13 amino acids. Germline CDR1 reads SGHAT; CDR2 reads FQNNGV. The ends were cut back, 3 bases at V and 7 bases at J, with 9 bases in the middle. CDR3: CASSFPEGEKLFF. The CDR3 nucleotides read TGTGCCAGCAGCTTTCCGGAGGGTGAAAAACTGTTTTTT.

The chain employs TRBV4-3 and TRBJ2-5, with a possible D match to TRBD1 (5 bases). V was pared by 0 bases and J by 5 bases, with 19 bases between. The CDR3 runs 17 residues. Looked up from germline, CDR1 is LGHNA and CDR2 is YSLEER. Here the CDR3 reads CASSQEPPPAGAETQYF. The CDR3 DNA is TGCGCCAGCAGCCAAGAGCCACCCCCGGCTGGGGCTGAGACCCAGTACTTC.

The V gene is TRBV24-1, the J gene TRBJ1-5; no reliable D call. Germline V gene sequence: CDR1 KGHDR, CDR2 SFDVKD. This CDR3 has 14 residues. V was pared by 2 bases and J by 5 bases, with 9 bases between. The CDR3 sequence is CATSDSNNYQPQHF. For the CDR3, the DNA is TGTGCCACCAGTGATTCAAACAATTATCAGCCCCAGCATTTT.